The T cell receptor beta chain described here comes from a study of low-dose radiotherapy and immunotherapy resistance in tumors (dated by TCRdb to the early 2020s). In the study overall: In Cohort 1, 0.5 Gy per fraction was delivered every 2 weeks, and a total PTV dose of 6.5 Gy was prescribed. Cohort 2 received 1 Gy per fraction every two weeks, with a total of 13 Gy over 26 weeks. Patients were given nivolumab as a 240 mg flat dose every two weeks and ipilimumab at 1 mg/kg every six weeks, with both drugs delivered intravenously. Cyclophosphamide 200 mg/m2 was administered intravenously every two weeks, one day before each radiation and immunotherapy administration. Starting on cycle 1 day 1, patients took 300 mg of aspirin by mouth once daily for four cycles. Randomization of trial participants into treatment groups was not performed. Eight patients were included in the translational analysis: three from the first dose cohort and the first five from the second dose cohort.

The sample's time point label is to be understood as: before trial treatment. The donors came from RACIN, which was a single-arm phase I dose-escalation trial that paired nivolumab and ipilimumab with aspirin, low-dose cyclophosphamide and low-dose radiotherapy. To be eligible, a patient needed to have an advanced solid tumor that was TIL-negative. Ten or more counts support this clonotype. There is no known antigen for this receptor. It has no much larger one-base neighbor in the sample; base qualities were not kept. Sequencing took place on an Illumina HiSeq 2500. To make first-strand cDNA, Superscript III was used along with a set of TRAV- and TRBV-specific primers so that both the TCRalpha and TCRbeta chains were covered. A roughly 19-cycle PCR with Phusion amplified the TCRs, pairing a constant-region primer with the adapter that was attached to the V primers. The MessageAmp II aRNA Amplification Kit was used to amplify the isolated mRNA, with in vitro transcription run for approximately 15 hours at 37 degrees C. mRNA for TCR sequencing was isolated with the Dynabeads mRNA DIRECT Purification Kit. Indexed Illumina adapters were added in a second Phusion PCR of 20 to 30 cycles, after which AMPure XP beads were used to purify the products. The paper's processing steps were these. Custom Perl scripts were used to pool TCR sequences that encoded the same protein, to remove out-of-frame sequences, and to calculate the abundance of each clonotype. The analysis excluded TCR sequences that were supported by just one read. The metrics used to describe the repertoires included Shannon entropy, Gini index, clonality, richness, and the frequency of TCRs shared between repertoires. TCRdb took the public reads, trimmed them with fastp at Q25, ran MiXCR for clone calling and kept in-frame beta chains. Entries that share a CDR3 protein sequence are merged under the most common genes and DNA. The V and J calls shown here were made by TCRdb, not taken from the authors' results. The sample contains under 95,000 distinct CDR3 sequences, roughly a sixth of them found a single time. 2.5% to 3.5% of the sample goes to the ten largest clones.

CDR1 and CDR2 are drawn from the germline V gene (reference sequence): SEHNR, FQNEAQ. A distance of 7 bases separates the germline ends of V and J, which lose 4 bases and 4 bases respectively. Taken from cysteine to phenylalanine, the CDR3 has 13 residues. Just CDR3 DNA is preserved here, 39 bases in frame from base 1. This receptor was obtained from a male donor with prostate cancer. The specimen was PBMCs, collected before treatment. Here the chain combines TRBV7-9 and TRBJ2-2, with the D gene not confidently named. The CDR3 region has the sequence CASSSLVTGELFF. The sequenced DNA is TGTGCCAGCAGCTCCCTAGTCACCGGGGAGCTGTTTTTT.